Listed here is a single T cell receptor (beta chain). Its antigen is currently not known. Per-nucleotide qualities are absent, and no much larger clonotype sits a single base away. This record belongs to a study of metastatic and nonmetastatic thyroid tumors (dated by TCRdb to 2018 to 2021). Study-wide context: The researchers compared repertoires between peripheral blood samples and tumor or nodule tissue samples from patients with malignant or benign thyroid disease.

Overall study outcomes, separate from this receptor: TCR beta diversity was reported as significantly higher in malignant tumors than in benign nodules, in both blood and tumor samples.

Deletion took 7 bases off V and 7 bases off J, with a span of 13 bases between the germline ends. For CDR1 and CDR2, the germline V gene lists MDHEN and SYDVKM. There are 12 amino acids in the CDR3, from cysteine to phenylalanine inclusive. Just CDR3 DNA is preserved here, 36 bases in frame from base 1. Before undergoing thyroid surgery, none of the patients had been given any kind of treatment. Using T-cell receptor beta sequencing, the study looked back at clinical samples from patients collected from about 2011 to 2018. Library generation was performed with PCR. The instrument was an Illumina HiSeq 4000. High-throughput sequencing was used to profile the TCR beta-chain CDR3 region of each patient. Concerning the study's data processing: CDR3 differences across clinicopathological groups were used to build a classifier for discriminating distant-metastatic papillary thyroid cancer patients. The Shannon index was used to measure repertoire diversity, and the Morisita-Horn index was used to measure how similar tumor and blood repertoires were. TCRdb trimmed public reads at Q25 via fastp, called clones via MiXCR and kept in-frame beta chains. V and J calls and clone size were set by TCRdb, not the authors. A total of about 11,000 clones appear in this sample, around two fifths of them only once. The ten largest clones take up about 16% of the sample.

Source material: tumor tissue. This receptor was identified in a female donor with papillary thyroid cancer or a benign thyroid nodule (not recorded which). Some clones in this sample may be carry-over from other donors' samples. The chain links TRBV28 with TRBJ1-2, with TRBD1 tentatively as D gene (6 bases match). This receptor carries the CDR3 CASTYREGGYTF. The sequenced DNA is TGTGCCAGCACCTACAGGGAAGGTGGCTACACCTTC.